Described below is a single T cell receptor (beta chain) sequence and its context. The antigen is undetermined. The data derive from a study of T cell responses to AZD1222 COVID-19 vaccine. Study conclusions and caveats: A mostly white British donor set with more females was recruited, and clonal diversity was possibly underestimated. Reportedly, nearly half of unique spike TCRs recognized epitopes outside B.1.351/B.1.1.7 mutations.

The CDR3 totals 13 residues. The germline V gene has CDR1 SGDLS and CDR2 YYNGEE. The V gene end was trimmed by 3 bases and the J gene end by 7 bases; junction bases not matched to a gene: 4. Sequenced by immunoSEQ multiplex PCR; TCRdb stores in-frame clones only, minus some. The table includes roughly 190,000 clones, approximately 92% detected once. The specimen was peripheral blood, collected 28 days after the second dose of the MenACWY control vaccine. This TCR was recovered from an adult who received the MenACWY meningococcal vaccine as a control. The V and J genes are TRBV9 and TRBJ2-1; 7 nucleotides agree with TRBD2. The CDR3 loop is CASSETSWNEQFF. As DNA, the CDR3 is TGTGCCAGCAGCGAGACTAGCTGGAATGAGCAGTTCTTC.